The next 28 T cell receptor beta chains were all read from a single sample in a study of early T cells in non-severe SARS-CoV-2 infection. One entry per CDR3 protein results from TCRdb running MiXCR on the 5' RACE reads. The data hold around 58,000 distinct CDR3 sequences, with more than 12% observed a single time. The sequences come from whole blood, collected at baseline. These receptors all stem from an adult who was a healthcare worker with PCR-confirmed SARS-CoV-2 infection or an uninfected control (not recorded which).

There are a few counts of this clonotype. The chain carries TRBV3-1 and TRBJ1-1; weak D call: TRBD1 (6 bases). The CDR3 spans 13 residues. V was cut by 4 bases and J by 4 bases, with 10 bases left in between. Germline lookup yields CDR1 LGHDT and CDR2 YNNKEL (reference sequence). The CDR3 DNA reads TGTGCCAGCAGCCGGGGGGGCCGCACTGAAGCTTTCTTT. This codes for CASSRGGRTEAFF.

The chain has TRBV6-5 and TRBJ1-1, with 8 bases matching TRBD1. Germline CDR1 reads MNHEY; CDR2 reads SVGAGI. Losses at the gene ends were 6 bases for V and 0 bases for J; bases not matched to a gene: 9. The CDR3 has 16 residues. CDR3: CASRVTGGIMNTEAFF. The CDR3 DNA reads TGTGCCAGCAGGGTTACAGGGGGAATCATGAACACTGAAGCTTTCTTT.

The chain is built from TRBV15 and TRBJ2-5; D unresolved. CDR3 length equals 14 residues. The germline CDR1 and CDR2 sequences are LNHNV and YYDKDF (reference sequence). V lost 0 bases and J lost 5, with 10 bases in between. CDR3 nucleotides: TGTGCCACCAGCAGAGAAAGCTCGAGGGAGACCCAGTACTTC. Translation: CATSRESSRETQYF.

As DNA, the CDR3 is TGTGCCAGCAGCTTAGTTACGGGGATAGGGACTGAAGCTTTCTTT. It yields the protein CASSLVTGIGTEAFF. This chain joins TRBV11-2 and TRBJ1-1; D is ambiguous. Germline CDR1 reads SGHAT; CDR2 reads FQNNGV. The CDR3 has 15 residues. V dropped 1 base and J dropped 5 bases, with 14 bases sitting between them. The full variable domain, rest sourced from reference TRBV11-2 and TRBJ1-1, is EAGVAQSPRYKIIEKRQSVAFWCNPISGHATLYWYQQILGQGPKLLIQFQNNGVVDDSQLPKDRFSAERLKGVDSTLKIQPAKLEDSAVYLCASSLVTGIGTEAFFGQGTRLTVV.

This clonotype was observed at least ten times. The chain employs TRBV19 and TRBJ2-7, with 9 bases aligning to TRBD1. The CDR3 sequence is 16 residues long. The junction had 5 bases not matched to a gene; V was cut back by 1 base and J by 1 base. Germline V CDR1 and CDR2: LNHDA, SQIVND (reference sequence). The CDR3 DNA is TGTGCCAGTAGTATAGCATCGGGACAGGGTTCCTACGAGCAGTACTTC. It is translated as CASSIASGQGSYEQYF.

CDR3 sequence (DNA): TGTGCCATGTCCCGGGACCCAACCTACAATGAGCAGTTCTTC. It codes for CAMSRDPTYNEQFF. The rearrangement links TRBV10-3 to TRBJ2-1; D is possibly TRBD1 or TRBD2 (5 bases each). This CDR3 comprises 14 residues. Germline values: CDR1 ENHRY, CDR2 SYGVKD. Trimming cost V 9 bases and J 2 bases, with 14 bases left between them.

The V gene is TRBV5-4, the J gene TRBJ2-3, with D perhaps assigned TRBD1 or TRBD2 (6 bases each). This CDR3 has 17 residues. Germline V lookup: CDR1 SGHNT, CDR2 YYREEE (reference sequence). V shed 4 bases and J shed 7 bases, with 25 bases lying between them. The CDR3 DNA reads as TGTGCCAGCAGCCCCGCGGCGGCACTCGGGGGCGATTATACGCAGTATTTT. The encoded protein is CASSPAAALGGDYTQYF.

This clonotype occurred many times. The chain is built from TRBV7-8 and TRBJ1-6; D is undetermined. With 4 bases removed from V and 7 bases from J, the gap between germline ends came to 5 bases. Germline CDR1 SGHVS, CDR2 FQNEAQ. The CDR3 runs 12 residues. For the CDR3, the DNA is TGTGCCAGCAGCTCGAGCAATTCACCCCTCCACTTT. Amino acids: CASSSSNSPLHF.

This clonotype was observed many times. V usage is TRBV28 and J usage is TRBJ2-7; D may be TRBD1 (6 bases). The CDR3 extends over 15 amino acids. Per the germline V gene, CDR1 is MDHEN and CDR2 is SYDVKM. V was trimmed by 1 base and J by 2 bases, leaving 12 bases between them. This CDR3 reads CASSLFDRLPYEQYF. The DNA for the CDR3 is TGTGCCAGCAGTTTATTCGACAGGTTACCCTACGAGCAGTACTTC.

Only a few counts were recorded for this clonotype. The chain links TRBV7-6 to TRBJ2-7; 7 nucleotides agree with TRBD2. This CDR3 spans 15 amino acids. Germline CDR1 SGHVS, CDR2 FNYEAQ. With V trimmed by 5 bases and J by 1 base, 8 bases remained unmatched. CDR3 loop: CASSPTRGNSYEQYF. CDR3 DNA sequence: TGTGCCAGCAGCCCGACGCGGGGGAATTCCTACGAGCAGTACTTC.

This clonotype was recorded many times. The rearrangement links TRBV4-1 to TRBJ1-5; 7 bases agree with TRBD1. From germline, CDR1 is MGHRA and CDR2 YSYEKL. The J segment lost 4 bases and the V segment lost 4 bases, leaving 1 base of the junction unmatched. This CDR3 contains 13 residues. CDR3 coding DNA: TGCGCCAGCAGCCGGGACAGAAATCAGCCCCAGCATTTT. This sequence encodes CASSRDRNQPQHF.

V usage is TRBV6-1 and J usage is TRBJ2-3; D is unclear. Germline values: CDR1 MNHNS, CDR2 SASEGT. CDR3 length: 13 amino acids. The V end lost 3 bases, the J end lost 6 bases, and 10 bases lay between the germline ends. The CDR3: CASSEFLEDTQYF. The CDR3 DNA is TGTGCCAGCAGTGAGTTTTTGGAGGATACGCAGTATTTT.

The V call is TRBV18, the J call TRBJ2-1; unclear D gene. The CDR3 has 14 amino acids. CDR1 and CDR2 (germline): KGHSH, LQKENI. V gave up 3 bases and J gave up 4 bases, with 10 bases separating them. CDR3 DNA: TGTGCCAGCTCACCTTCCCGGGCTTACAATGAGCAGTTCTTC. It yields the protein CASSPSRAYNEQFF.

The V and J genes are TRBV21-1 and TRBJ2-7; TRBD2 is the table's D call, not checked against the DNA. TRBV21-1 is designated a pseudogene. This CDR3 comprises 14 residues. CDR3 sequence (DNA): TGTGCCAGCAGCAACGGCGGTGGGACTTACGAGCAGTACTTC. As protein: CASSNGGGTYEQYF.

The table lists this clonotype with a few counts. V is TRBV10-3 and J is TRBJ2-3, with 8 bases that match TRBD1. The CDR3 is made up of 12 amino acids. Germline CDR1 is ENHRY and CDR2 is SYGVKD. V shed 11 bases, J shed 5 bases, and the junction held 6 bases outside the gene matches. CDR3 in amino acids: CAQGAREDTQYF. The CDR3 DNA reads as TGTGCCCAGGGGGCGCGGGAAGATACGCAGTATTTT.

This clonotype was recorded many times. The chain links TRBV5-1 to TRBJ1-2, with 10 bases lining up with TRBD1. V was clipped by 1 base and J by 4 bases; unmatched bases: 4. This CDR3 spans 15 amino acids. Germline V gives CDR1 SGHRS, CDR2 YFSETQ. Here the CDR3 DNA reads TGCGCCAGCAGCTTGTTGGGACAGGGGTCCTATGGCTACACCTTC. It encodes CASSLLGQGSYGYTF.

The J gene is TRBJ1-2, the V gene TRBV28; D unresolved. This CDR3 is 11 amino acids long. CDR1 is MDHEN and CDR2 is SYDVKM in the germline V gene. The CDR3 sequence: CGKTSHYGYTF. The CDR3 coding sequence is TGTGGGAAAACATCACACTATGGCTACACCTTC.

This clonotype was detected ten times or more. The chain recombines TRBV12-3 or TRBV12-4 with TRBJ2-2; possibly TRBD1 for D (5 bases). The CDR3 contains 15 residues. Trimming stripped 6 bases from V and 4 bases from J, with 15 bases between. The CDR3 coding sequence is TGTGCCAGCAGGTCCGTGGGGCAGGGCACCGGGGAGCTGTTTTTT. Translated: CASRSVGQGTGELFF.

This clonotype was detected a few times. The CDR3 reads CSGKGAVETQYF. CDR3 coding DNA: TGCAGTGGCAAGGGGGCTGTGGAGACCCAGTACTTC. This chain uses TRBV20-1 with TRBJ2-5; 7 nucleotides match TRBD1. The CDR3 has 12 residues. CDR1 is DFQATT and CDR2 is SNEGSKA in the germline V gene (reference sequence). V trimming: 7 bases; J trimming: 5 bases; junction bases outside the gene matches: 7.

At least ten counts were recorded for this clonotype. The rearrangement joins TRBV4-2 to TRBJ2-5; tentative D call: TRBD2 (7 bases). Trimming took off 0 bases at V and 0 bases at J, with 14 bases between the two ends. The CDR3 length is 17 residues. Germline lookup yields CDR1 LGHNA and CDR2 YNFKEQ. The CDR3 DNA sequence: TGTGCCAGCAGCCAAGATGTAGGGGGAGGGAACCAAGAGACCCAGTACTTC. Translated: CASSQDVGGGNQETQYF.

This clonotype occurred a few times. This chain links TRBV6-6 with TRBJ2-1; 12 nucleotides match TRBD2. This CDR3 has 14 amino acids. J was trimmed by 9 bases and V by 8 bases; bases with no gene match: 8. Germline CDR1 MNHNY, CDR2 SVGAGI (reference sequence). CDR3 coding DNA: TGTGCCAGCTGCCGACTAGCGGGAGATGGTGAGCAGTTCTTC. Residues: CASCRLAGDGEQFF.

This clonotype was found many times. The chain uses TRBV28 and TRBJ2-3; D might be TRBD1 (5 bases). V was pared by 8 bases and J by 4 bases, with 28 bases between. This CDR3 contains 18 residues. Germline V CDR1 and CDR2: MDHEN, SYDVKM. CDR3 sequence (DNA): TGTGCCAGCCCTTTCGGTCTCGGACATCAGGAGCAGGCAGATACGCAGTATTTT. It is translated as CASPFGLGHQEQADTQYF.

The chain combines TRBV5-5 with TRBJ2-3; TRBD2 matches at 7 bases. V shed 4 bases, J shed 0 bases, and the junction held 5 bases outside the gene matches. Per the germline V gene, CDR1 is SGHKS and CDR2 is YYEKEE (reference sequence). CDR3 length equals 15 residues. This chain's CDR3 is CASSGRDRSTDTQYF. The DNA for the CDR3 is TGTGCCAGCAGCGGGAGGGACCGCAGCACAGATACGCAGTATTTT. Variable domain in full (rest from reference TRBV5-5 and TRBJ2-3): DAGVTQSPTHLIKTRGQQVTLRCSPISGHKSVSWYQQVLGQGPQFIFQYYEKEERGRGNFPDRFSARQFPNYSSELNVNALLLGDSALYLCASSGRDRSTDTQYFGPGTRLTVL.

The chain employs TRBV24-1 and TRBJ2-1; 9 positions match TRBD1. V shed 0 bases and J 5 bases; nucleotides not matched to a gene: 4. The CDR3 is 16 residues long. From germline, CDR1 is KGHDR and CDR2 SFDVKD. CDR3 nucleotide sequence: TGTGCCACCAGTGATTTGCCGGACAGGGGAAACAATGAGCAGTTCTTC. It is translated as CATSDLPDRGNNEQFF.

This clonotype was detected only a few times. The chain has TRBV7-9 and TRBJ1-1; D unresolved. Germline assignment: CDR1 SEHNR and CDR2 FQNEAQ (reference sequence). The CDR3 is 20 residues long. V was pared by 5 bases and J by 1 base, with 29 bases between. The CDR3 reads CASSLRRAYGVGNENTEAFF. The CDR3 nucleotides read TGTGCCAGCAGCCTACGGAGAGCATACGGTGTTGGCAACGAGAACACTGAAGCTTTCTTT.

This clonotype was observed a handful of times. The rearrangement joins TRBV21-1 to TRBJ1-2; TRBD1 is the table's D call, not checked against the DNA. TRBV21-1 is tagged as a pseudogene. The CDR3 runs to 14 residues. The CDR3 coding sequence is TGTGCCAGCAGCAAAGGACAGGGGGCATGTGGCTACACCTTC. It is translated as CASSKGQGACGYTF.

The rearrangement uses TRBV6-6 and TRBJ2-1; D remains ambiguous. This CDR3 comprises 18 residues. From germline, CDR1 is MNHNY and CDR2 SVGAGI (reference sequence). V gave up 0 bases and J gave up 5 bases, with 20 bases separating them. The CDR3 protein is CASSYSLAVGEGDNEQFF. In DNA form, the CDR3 reads TGTGCCAGCAGTTACTCGCTGGCAGTTGGAGAAGGCGACAATGAGCAGTTCTTC.

V is TRBV28 and J is TRBJ2-4; D gene uncertain. Per germline, CDR1 MDHEN and CDR2 SYDVKM. The CDR3 sequence is 11 residues long. The V gene lost 5 bases and the J gene lost 13 bases, with 12 bases spanning the gap. The CDR3 spells CASSGTRIQYF. DNA for the CDR3: TGTGCCAGCAGTGGTACGCGGATCCAGTACTTC.